Shown below are 20 T cell receptor beta chains from a single sample sequenced in a study of blood T cell repertoires in COVID-19. The table came from immunoSEQ multiplex PCR; TCRdb's copy has only in-frame clones and leaves some out. The repertoire has more than 200,000 clones, roughly 80% of them found once; the top ten carry roughly 8.2%. Sequences were obtained from peripheral blood. These receptor sequences come from a woman aged 80 or over with COVID-19, enrolled during active disease.

This chain uses TRBV5-1 with TRBJ1-5; D gene uncertain. Trimming removed 2 bases from V and 3 bases from J, with 6 bases in between. The CDR3 is 13 residues long. The germline V gene encodes CDR1 SGHRS and CDR2 YFSETQ. The CDR3 reads CASSLAANQPQHF. As DNA, the CDR3 is TGCGCCAGCAGCTTAGCGGCCAATCAGCCCCAGCATTTT. Supplemented by reference TRBV5-1 and TRBJ1-5, the full variable domain reads KAGVTQTPRYLIKTRGQQVTLSCSPISGHRSVSWYQQTPGQGLQFLFEYFSETQRNKGNFPGRFSGRQFSNSRSEMNVSTLELGDSALYLCASSLAANQPQHFGDGTRLSIL.

The chain couples TRBV13 to TRBJ1-2, with TRBD1 matching 8 bases. Germline V gene sequence: CDR1 PRHDT, CDR2 FYEKMQ (reference sequence). The CDR3 is made up of 18 amino acids. The V gene end was trimmed by 2 bases and the J gene end by 1 base; junction bases not matched to a gene: 12. The CDR3 nucleotides are TGTGCCAGCAGCTTACAGGGGGCCCGGGTAGGAGGTAACTATGGCTACACCTTC. Amino acid sequence: CASSLQGARVGGNYGYTF.

The V call is TRBV28, the J call TRBJ1-4; 7 positions match TRBD1. This CDR3 region has 14 residues. Trimming at V came to 5 bases and at J to 7 bases, leaving 7 bases not matched to a gene. Germline-derived CDR1 and CDR2 are MDHEN and SYDVKM. The CDR3 DNA follows: TGTGCCAGCAGTCTCCGACAGGGTTTTGAAAAACTGTTTTTT. As protein: CASSLRQGFEKLFF.

This clone came up a few times. The genes are TRBV12-3 or TRBV12-4 and TRBJ1-6; D gene uncertain. This CDR3 is built from 13 residues. The V end lost 3 bases, the J end lost 9 bases, and 9 bases lay between the germline ends. The CDR3 bases are TGTGCCAGCAGTTTGGCGGGGAGTTCACCCCTCCACTTT. Protein product: CASSLAGSSPLHF.

J is TRBJ2-7 and V is TRBV5-1; possible D gene TRBD2, 6 bases. Germline-derived CDR1 and CDR2 are SGHRS and YFSETQ. V was pared by 4 bases and J by 2 bases, with 10 bases between. The CDR3 is 13 amino acids. CDR3 residues: CASSPGGAYEQYF. CDR3 coding DNA: TGCGCCAGCAGCCCCGGCGGGGCCTACGAGCAGTACTTC.

This chain joins TRBV7-8 and TRBJ1-2; D may be TRBD1 (5 bases). There are 15 residues in the CDR3. Trimming pared 5 bases from V and 6 bases from J, leaving 19 bases between. The germline gives CDR1 SGHVS, CDR2 FQNEAQ. CDR3 coding DNA: TGTGCCAGCAGCGACGCAGGGTATCGGTCGGATGGCTACACCTTC. This encodes CASSDAGYRSDGYTF.

The chain carries TRBV7-2 and TRBJ1-5; perhaps TRBD1 as D (5 bases). Trimming stripped 5 bases from V and 2 bases from J, with 13 bases between. This CDR3 contains 15 residues. CDR1 is SGHTA and CDR2 is FQGNSA in the germline V gene. The CDR3 spells CASSLDSGRNQPQHF. As DNA, the CDR3 is TGTGCCAGCAGCCTAGACAGCGGCCGCAATCAGCCCCAGCATTTT.

V and J are TRBV5-1 and TRBJ1-5, with 7 bases fitting TRBD1. Trimming removed 0 bases from V and 7 bases from J; junction bases left unmatched: 10. Germline assignment: CDR1 SGHRS and CDR2 YFSETQ. CDR3 size: 16 residues. The CDR3 DNA reads TGCGCCAGCAGCTTGGATCACAGGGGCGGAGGACAGCCCCAGCATTTT. Translating it yields CASSLDHRGGGQPQHF.

The gene calls are TRBV4-3 and TRBJ2-5; the match to TRBD1 covers 7 bases. Germline values: CDR1 LGHNA, CDR2 YSLEER. The CDR3 has 16 residues. V shed 0 bases and J 1 base; nucleotides not matched to a gene: 5. CDR3 amino acids: CASSQEYRQGQETQYF. The CDR3 DNA sequence: TGCGCCAGCAGCCAAGAGTATAGACAGGGCCAAGAGACCCAGTACTTC.

This CDR3 reads CASSWGQGVLFF. The DNA of the CDR3 is TGTGCCAGCAGCTGGGGACAGGGAGTTTTGTTCTTC. The V call is TRBV7-3, the J call TRBJ2-1; 9 positions match TRBD1. This CDR3 is 12 amino acids long. CDR1 and CDR2 (germline): SGHTA, FQGTGA. V shed 4 bases, J shed 15 bases, and the junction held 7 bases outside the gene matches. The complete variable domain, with remaining parts taken from reference TRBV7-3 and TRBJ2-1, reads GAGVSQTPSNKVTEKGKYVELRCDPISGHTALYWYRQSLGQGPEFLIYFQGTGAADDSGLPNDRFFAVRPEGSVSTLKIQRTERGDSAVYLCASSWGQGVLFFGPGTRLTVL.

The CDR3 loop is CACNRDRDSPLHF. The DNA of the CDR3 is TGTGCCTGCAACCGGGACAGGGATTCACCCCTCCACTTT. The rearrangement joins TRBV19 to TRBJ1-6; 9 bases fit TRBD1. In germline, CDR1 is LNHDA, CDR2 SQIVND (reference sequence). This CDR3 region has 13 residues. Trimming took 11 bases from V and 8 from J; bases not matched to a gene: 7.

Only one count was recorded for this clone. The J gene is TRBJ1-1, the V gene TRBV7-3, with a tentative D call TRBD1 (5 bases). The CDR3 contains 12 residues. Trimming cost V 6 bases and J 2 bases, with 7 bases left between them. Germline V lookup: CDR1 SGHTA, CDR2 FQGTGA. As DNA, the CDR3 is TGTGCCAGCAGGGGGCAAAACACTGAAGCTTTCTTT. The encoded protein is CASRGQNTEAFF.

V and J are TRBV24-1 and TRBJ1-1; 7 positions match TRBD1. CDR1 KGHDR and CDR2 SFDVKD come from the germline V gene. This CDR3 comprises 13 residues. The ends lost 7 bases at V and 5 bases at J; junction bases unmatched: 6. For the CDR3, the DNA is TGTGCCACCAGCAACGCAGGGGGAACTGAAGCTTTCTTT. Amino acid sequence: CATSNAGGTEAFF.

This clone was recorded only once. The chain joins TRBV2 to TRBJ1-1, with D possibly TRBD1 on 6 matching bases. CDR3 length equals 13 residues. The V gene lost 8 bases and the J gene lost 10 bases, with 20 bases spanning the gap. The V gene's germline CDR1 is SNHLY and CDR2 FYNNEI. This chain's CDR3 is CASSSSGGLGAFF. CDR3 nucleotides: TGTGCCAGCTCTTCGAGCGGGGGGCTGGGAGCTTTCTTT.

The chain recombines TRBV6-6 with TRBJ1-6, with TRBD1 as a possible D gene (6 bases). Germline CDR1 reads MNHNY; CDR2 reads SVGAGI (reference sequence). Trimming removed 5 bases at V and 8 bases at J, with 16 bases between. This CDR3 region has 15 residues. CDR3 DNA sequence: TGTGCCAGCAGTCCCATACAGGGAGGGGATTCACCCCTCCACTTT. As protein: CASSPIQGGDSPLHF.

This chain links TRBV11-2 with TRBJ1-2, with D maybe TRBD1 (6 bases). V gave up 1 base and J gave up 3 bases, with 12 bases separating them. Germline loops: CDR1 SGHAT, CDR2 FQNNGV. This CDR3 spans 15 amino acids. The CDR3 DNA reads as TGTGCCAGCAGCTTAGCCCAGGGGCCGTACTATGGCTACACCTTC. Its protein is CASSLAQGPYYGYTF.

The chain carries TRBV30 and TRBJ1-3; no clear D. The CDR3 covers 12 residues. The germline V and J ends were trimmed by 1 base and 7 bases, with 8 bases remaining between them. The germline V gene encodes CDR1 GTSNPN and CDR2 SVGIG (reference sequence). The CDR3 protein is CAWSARRNTIYF. Written as DNA, the CDR3 is TGTGCCTGGAGTGCCCGCCGGAACACCATATATTTT.

The rearrangement links TRBV19 to TRBJ2-5, with 8 bases identical to TRBD2. Germline CDR1 LNHDA, CDR2 SQIVND (reference sequence). CDR3 size: 17 residues. Trimming at V came to 3 bases and at J to 5 bases, leaving 14 bases not matched to a gene. The CDR3 sequence is CASSIGLAGLPGETQYF. CDR3 in DNA: TGTGCCAGTAGTATCGGGCTAGCGGGTCTGCCAGGGGAGACCCAGTACTTC.

The sample holds a few counts of this clone. The rearrangement uses TRBV7-9 and TRBJ1-5; no firm D call. The CDR3 is made up of 14 amino acids. Germline V gives CDR1 SEHNR, CDR2 FQNEAQ (reference sequence). Trimming removed 0 bases at V and 5 bases at J, with 8 bases between. CDR3 in DNA: TGTGCCAGCAGCTTAGCGAGGGATTATCAGCCCCAGCATTTT. It is translated as CASSLARDYQPQHF.

This chain joins TRBV27 and TRBJ1-5, with TRBD1 as a possible D gene (6 bases). Germline V gene lookup returns CDR1 MNHEY and CDR2 SMNVEV (reference sequence). V lost 5 bases and J 3 bases, leaving 11 bases between the germline ends. This CDR3 region has 14 residues. CDR3 residues: CASSPQGPNQPQHF. As DNA, the CDR3 is TGTGCCAGCAGTCCACAGGGACCCAATCAGCCCCAGCATTTT.